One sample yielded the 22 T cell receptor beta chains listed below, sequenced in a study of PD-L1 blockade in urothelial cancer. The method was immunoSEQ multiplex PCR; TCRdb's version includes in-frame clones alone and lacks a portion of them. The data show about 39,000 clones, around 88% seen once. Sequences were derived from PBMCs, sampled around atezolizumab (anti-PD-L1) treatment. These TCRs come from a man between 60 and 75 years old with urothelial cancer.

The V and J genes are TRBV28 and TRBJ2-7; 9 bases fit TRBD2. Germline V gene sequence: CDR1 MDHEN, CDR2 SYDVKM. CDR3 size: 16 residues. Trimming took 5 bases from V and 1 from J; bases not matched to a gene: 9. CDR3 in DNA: TGTGCCAGCAGTCCGACTAGCGGACTTTTATCCTACGAGCAGTACTTC. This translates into CASSPTSGLLSYEQYF. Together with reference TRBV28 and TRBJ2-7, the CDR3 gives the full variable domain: DVKVTQSSRYLVKRTGEKVFLECVQDMDHENMFWYRQDPGLGLRLIYFSYDVKMKEKGDIPEGYSVSREKKERFSLILESASTNQTSMYLCASSPTSGLLSYEQYFGPGTRLTVT.

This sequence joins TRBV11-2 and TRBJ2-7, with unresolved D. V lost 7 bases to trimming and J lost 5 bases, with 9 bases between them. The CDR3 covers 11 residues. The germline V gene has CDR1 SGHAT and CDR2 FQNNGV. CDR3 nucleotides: TGTGCCAGCACGATCAGTAACGAGCAGTACTTC. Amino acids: CASTISNEQYF.

In DNA, the CDR3 is TGTGCCAGCAGCGTAGTCTCCGGGACAGGGGAGGCCGGGGAGCTGTTTTTT. As protein: CASSVVSGTGEAGELFF. The chain links TRBV9 to TRBJ2-2, with 10 bases identical to TRBD1. Trimming at V came to 0 bases and at J to 6 bases, leaving 8 bases not matched to a gene. The CDR3 consists of 17 residues. Germline V gives CDR1 SGDLS, CDR2 YYNGEE.

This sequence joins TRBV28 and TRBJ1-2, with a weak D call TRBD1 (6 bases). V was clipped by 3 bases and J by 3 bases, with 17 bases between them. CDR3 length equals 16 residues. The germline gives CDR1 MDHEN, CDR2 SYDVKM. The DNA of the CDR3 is TGTGCCAGCAGTTTCGGGGGGGCAACACCAGACTATGGCTACACCTTC. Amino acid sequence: CASSFGGATPDYGYTF.

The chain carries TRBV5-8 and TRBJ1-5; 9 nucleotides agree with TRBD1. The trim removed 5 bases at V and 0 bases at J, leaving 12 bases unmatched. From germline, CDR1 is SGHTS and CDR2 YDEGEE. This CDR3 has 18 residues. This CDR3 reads CASSRTGGDSYSNQPQHF. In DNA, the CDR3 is TGTGCCAGCAGTCGAACAGGGGGCGATTCTTATAGCAATCAGCCCCAGCATTTT.

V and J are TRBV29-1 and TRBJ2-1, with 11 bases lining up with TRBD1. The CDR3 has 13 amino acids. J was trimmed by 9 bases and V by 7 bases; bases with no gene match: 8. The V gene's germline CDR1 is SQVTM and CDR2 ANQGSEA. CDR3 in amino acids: CSGGTGTGGEQFF. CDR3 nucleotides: TGCAGCGGGGGGACCGGGACAGGGGGTGAGCAGTTCTTC.

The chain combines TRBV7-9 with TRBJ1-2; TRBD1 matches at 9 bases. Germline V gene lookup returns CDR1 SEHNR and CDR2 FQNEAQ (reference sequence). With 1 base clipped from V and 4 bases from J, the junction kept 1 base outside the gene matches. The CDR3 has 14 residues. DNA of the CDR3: TGTGCCAGCAGCTTAGGACAGGGGGTCTATGGCTACACCTTC. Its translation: CASSLGQGVYGYTF.

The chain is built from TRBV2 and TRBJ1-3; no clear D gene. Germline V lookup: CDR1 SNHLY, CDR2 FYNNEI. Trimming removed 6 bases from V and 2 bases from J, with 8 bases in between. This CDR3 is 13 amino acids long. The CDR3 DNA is TGTGCCAGCAGGAGAGAAACTGGAAACACCATATATTTT. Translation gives CASRRETGNTIYF.

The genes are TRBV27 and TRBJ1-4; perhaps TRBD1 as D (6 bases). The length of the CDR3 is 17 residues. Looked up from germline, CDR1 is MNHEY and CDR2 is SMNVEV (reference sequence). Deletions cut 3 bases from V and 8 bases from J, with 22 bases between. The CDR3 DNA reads TGTGCCAGCAGTTTTAATCCCCGAGGGGGAATGCGAGAAAAACTGTTTTTT. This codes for CASSFNPRGGMREKLFF.

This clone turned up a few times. The CDR3 loop reads CASSTTPNYGYTF. The CDR3 DNA reads TGTGCCAGCAGTACGACACCTAACTATGGCTACACCTTC. The V gene is TRBV14, the J gene TRBJ1-2; D not certain. This CDR3 spans 13 amino acids. The germline V gene has CDR1 SGHDN and CDR2 FVKESK. V lost 6 bases and J lost 0, with 8 bases in between.

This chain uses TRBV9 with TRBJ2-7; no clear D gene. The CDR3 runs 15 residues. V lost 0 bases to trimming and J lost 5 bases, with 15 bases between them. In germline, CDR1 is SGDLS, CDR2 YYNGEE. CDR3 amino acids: CASSVGTLGMNEQYF. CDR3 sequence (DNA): TGTGCCAGCAGCGTAGGAACCCTGGGCATGAACGAGCAGTACTTC. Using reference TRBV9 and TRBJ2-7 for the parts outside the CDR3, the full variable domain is DSGVTQTPKHLITATGQRVTLRCSPRSGDLSVYWYQQSLDQGLQFLIQYYNGEERAKGNILERFSAQQFPDLHSELNLSSLELGDSALYFCASSVGTLGMNEQYFGPGTRLTVT.

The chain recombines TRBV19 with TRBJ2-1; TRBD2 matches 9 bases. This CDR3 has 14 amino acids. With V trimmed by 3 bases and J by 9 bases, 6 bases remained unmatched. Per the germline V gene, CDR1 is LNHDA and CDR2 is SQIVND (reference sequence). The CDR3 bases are TGTGCCAGTAGTATCTTAACGCGGGGGGGTGAGCAGTTCTTC. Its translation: CASSILTRGGEQFF. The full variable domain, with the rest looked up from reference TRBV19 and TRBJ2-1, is DGGITQSPKYLFRKEGQNVTLSCEQNLNHDAMYWYRQDPGQGLRLIYYSQIVNDFQKGDIAEGYSVSREKKESFPLTVTSAQKNPTAFYLCASSILTRGGEQFFGPGTRLTVL.

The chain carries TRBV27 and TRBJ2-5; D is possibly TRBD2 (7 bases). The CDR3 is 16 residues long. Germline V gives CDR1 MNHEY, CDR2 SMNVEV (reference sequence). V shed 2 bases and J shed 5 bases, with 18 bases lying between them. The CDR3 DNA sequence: TGTGCCAGCAGTTTAGCCGCGGACCCGGGGGGCGAGACCCAGTACTTC. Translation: CASSLAADPGGETQYF.

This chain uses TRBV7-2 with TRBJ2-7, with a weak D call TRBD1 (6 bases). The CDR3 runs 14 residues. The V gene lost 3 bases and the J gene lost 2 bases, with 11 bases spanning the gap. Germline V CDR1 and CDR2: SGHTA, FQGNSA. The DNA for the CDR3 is TGTGCCAGCAGCTTCGGGACATCGACCTACGAGCAGTACTTC. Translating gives CASSFGTSTYEQYF. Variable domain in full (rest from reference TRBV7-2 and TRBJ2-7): GAGVSQSPSNKVTEKGKDVELRCDPISGHTALYWYRQSLGQGLEFLIYFQGNSAPDKSGLPSDRFSAERTGGSVSTLTIQRTQQEDSAVYLCASSFGTSTYEQYFGPGTRLTVT.

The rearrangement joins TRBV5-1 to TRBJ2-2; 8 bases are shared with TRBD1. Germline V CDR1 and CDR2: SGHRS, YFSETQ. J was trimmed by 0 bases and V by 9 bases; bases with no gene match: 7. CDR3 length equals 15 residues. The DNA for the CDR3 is TGCGCCACCCCGAGGGACAGGCCGAACACCGGGGAGCTGTTTTTT. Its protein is CATPRDRPNTGELFF.

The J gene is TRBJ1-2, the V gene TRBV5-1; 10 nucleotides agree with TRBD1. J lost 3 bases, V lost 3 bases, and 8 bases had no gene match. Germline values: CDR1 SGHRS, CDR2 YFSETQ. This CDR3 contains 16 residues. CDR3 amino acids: CASSSIRDRGHYGYTF. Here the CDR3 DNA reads TGCGCCAGCAGCTCAATCCGGGACAGGGGTCACTATGGCTACACCTTC.

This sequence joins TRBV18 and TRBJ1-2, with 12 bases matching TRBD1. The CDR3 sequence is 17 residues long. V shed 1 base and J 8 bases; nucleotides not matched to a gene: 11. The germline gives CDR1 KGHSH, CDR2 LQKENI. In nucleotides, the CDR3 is TGTGCCAGCTCACCACTCCCACCGGGACAGGGGGCGCGAGGCTACACCTTC. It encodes CASSPLPPGQGARGYTF.

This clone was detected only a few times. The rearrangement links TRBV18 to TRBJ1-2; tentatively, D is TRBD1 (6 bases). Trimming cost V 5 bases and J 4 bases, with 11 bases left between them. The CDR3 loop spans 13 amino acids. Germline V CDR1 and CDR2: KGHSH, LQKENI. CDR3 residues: CASSNRDGYGYTF. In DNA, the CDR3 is TGTGCCAGCTCAAACAGGGACGGCTATGGCTACACCTTC.

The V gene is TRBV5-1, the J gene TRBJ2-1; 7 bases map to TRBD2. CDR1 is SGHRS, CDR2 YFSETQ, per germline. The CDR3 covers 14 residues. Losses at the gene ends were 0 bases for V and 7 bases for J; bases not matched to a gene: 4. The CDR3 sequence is CASSLGSGGNEQFF. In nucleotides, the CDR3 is TGCGCCAGCAGCTTGGGGTCGGGGGGAAATGAGCAGTTCTTC.

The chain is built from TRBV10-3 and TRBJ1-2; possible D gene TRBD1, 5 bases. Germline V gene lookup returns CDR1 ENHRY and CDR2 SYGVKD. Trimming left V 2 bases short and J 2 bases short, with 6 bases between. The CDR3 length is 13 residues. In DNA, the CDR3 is TGTGCCATCAGTGAGCGGGGGAACTATGGCTACACCTTC. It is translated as CAISERGNYGYTF.

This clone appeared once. CDR3 region: CASSRGLAGDTDTQYF. As DNA, the CDR3 is TGTGCCAGCAGCCGAGGACTAGCGGGGGACACAGATACGCAGTATTTT. This rearrangement joins TRBV11-3 to TRBJ2-3, with 13 bases lining up with TRBD2. Per germline, CDR1 SGHNT and CDR2 YENEEA. With V trimmed by 5 bases and J by 2 bases, 4 bases remained unmatched. This CDR3 region has 16 residues. The full variable domain, with the rest looked up from reference TRBV11-3 and TRBJ2-3, is EAGVVQSPRYKIIEKKQPVAFWCNPISGHNTLYWYLQNLGQGPELLIRYENEEAVDDSQLPKDRFSAERLKGVDSTLKIQPAELGDSAVYLCASSRGLAGDTDTQYFGPGTRLTVL.

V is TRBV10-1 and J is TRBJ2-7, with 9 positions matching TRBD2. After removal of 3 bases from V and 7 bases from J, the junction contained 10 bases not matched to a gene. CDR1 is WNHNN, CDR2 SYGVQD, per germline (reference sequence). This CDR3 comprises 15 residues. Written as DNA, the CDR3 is TGCGCCAGCAGTGACCCTAGCGGGATCGGTGGTGAGCAGTACTTC. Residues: CASSDPSGIGGEQYF.